The text below deals with one TCR beta chain. Its antigen is currently unknown. Here immunoSEQ multiplex PCR was the method, and the copy in TCRdb shows in-frame clones only, minus some. This sample carries approximately 94,000 clones, around nine tenths of them seen once, and the ten largest clones take 15%. This record belongs to a study of T cell responses to AZD1222 COVID-19 vaccine. On the study more broadly: Analysis merged second doses at about 4 or about 12 weeks. The study, taken as a whole, reports: Unmutated variant regions are reportedly the target of nearly half of TCRs that are spike-specific. Spike-specific TCR breadth and depth grew following two AZD1222 doses.

Trimming took 4 bases from V and 4 from J, leaving 6 bases between them. The CDR3 has 12 amino acids. CDR1 and CDR2 (germline): SEHNR, FQNEAQ (reference sequence). Sequencing was performed on peripheral blood, taken on day 0 of AZD1222 vaccination. The receptor was derived from an adult in good health. This rearrangement joins TRBV7-9 to TRBJ2-3; D is unresolved. The CDR3 DNA follows: TGTGCCAGCAGCTCCTCCTCAGATACGCAGTATTTT. Translating it yields CASSSSSDTQYF.